This T cell receptor beta chain comes out of a study of blood T cell repertoires in COVID-19. V lost 0 bases, J lost 2 bases, and 7 bases lay in between. The germline gives CDR1 SGHTA, CDR2 FQGTGA. CDR3 length: 15 residues. In the study's own analysis: The assay estimated nucleated cells by amplifying reference gene primers. TCRdb's table, derived via immunoSEQ multiplex PCR, lists solely in-frame clones and lacks some. D and trimming were read from the DNA, whereas the V and J calls and clone size are those reported in that table. This table has 150,000 to 200,000 clones, 60% to 80% appearing once. Specimen: peripheral blood. This TCR came from a man in his 60s with active or convalescent COVID-19. V is TRBV7-3 and J is TRBJ2-2; D uncertain. In nucleotides, the CDR3 is TGTGCCAGCAGCTTAACGCGGAGCAACACCGGGGAGCTGTTTTTT. Its translation is CASSLTRSNTGELFF. The whole variable domain, remainder taken from reference TRBV7-3 and TRBJ2-2, is GAGVSQTPSNKVTEKGKYVELRCDPISGHTALYWYRQSLGQGPEFLIYFQGTGAADDSGLPNDRFFAVRPEGSVSTLKIQRTERGDSAVYLCASSLTRSNTGELFFGEGSRLTVL.